Below, 15 T cell receptor beta chains from the same sample are listed, as sequenced in a study of T-cell reconstitution after alpha-beta-depleted transplantation in children (dated by TCRdb to 2015 to 2016). The receptor library was made with PCR. Sequencing used an Illumina HiSeq 2500. To normalize quantification of the TCRbeta repertoire, the TCR libraries were built with molecular barcoding that relied on unique molecular identifiers. TCRdb passed the public sequencing reads through fastp at Q25 and MiXCR, retaining productive beta sequences. Each CDR3 protein gets just one entry, which takes the most common genes and DNA from the rows behind it. Within this sample are over 300,000 distinct CDR3 sequences, with around a tenth of them counted one time only. The top ten clones comprise 2% to 2.5% of the sample. The source was PBMCs from the stem cell graft donor, collected from the stem cell graft. The receptors were gathered from a human donor who donated a stem cell graft to a child with acute lymphoblastic leukemia.

There are a few counts of this clonotype. V is TRBV29-1 and J is TRBJ2-2, with D unresolved. Germline CDR1 SQVTM, CDR2 ANQGSEA. V shed 1 base and J shed 0 bases, with 12 bases lying between them. The CDR3 is 16 residues long. CDR3 nucleotide sequence: TGCAGCGTTGAAGCTGATTATAAACCGAACACCGGGGAGCTGTTTTTT. It codes for CSVEADYKPNTGELFF.

This clonotype came up many times. The genes are TRBV9 and TRBJ2-1; D may match TRBD1 or TRBD2 (6 bases each). Per the germline V gene, CDR1 is SGDLS and CDR2 is YYNGEE. The length of the CDR3 is 14 residues. The V and J ends lost 0 bases and 7 bases respectively, with 11 bases between them. The CDR3 DNA is TGTGCCAGCAGCGTAGGGGTAGGGGGGAATGAGCAGTTCTTC. Its protein product is CASSVGVGGNEQFF.

This clonotype turned up a few times. The chain uses TRBV6-7 and TRBJ1-2; tentative D call: TRBD1 (6 bases). TRBV6-7 is labeled an ORF, and its function is uncertain. The CDR3 extends over 14 amino acids. V was pared by 2 bases and J by 3 bases, with 10 bases between. DNA for the CDR3: TGTGCCAGCAGTTACCCGCGGGGGCACTATGGCTACACCTTC. It codes for CASSYPRGHYGYTF.

V and J are TRBV4-3 and TRBJ1-6; D gene ambiguous. CDR1 and CDR2 from the germline V gene are LGHNA and YSLEER. CDR3 length equals 15 residues. V was cut by 2 bases and J by 9 bases, with 14 bases left in between. CDR3 sequence (DNA): TGCGCCAGCAGCCAACCCCTCGGTCAGGCTTCACCCCTCCACTTT. Amino acids: CASSQPLGQASPLHF.

The chain carries TRBV5-1 and TRBJ2-1; 7 bases are a match to TRBD2. CDR1 is SGHRS and CDR2 is YFSETQ in the germline V gene. V shed 0 bases and J 6 bases; nucleotides not matched to a gene: 3. The CDR3 is 14 residues long. The CDR3 nucleotides read TGCGCCAGCAGCTTGGCGGGAGGCATCAATGAGCAGTTCTTC. It is translated as CASSLAGGINEQFF.

This clonotype has a handful of counts. The J gene is TRBJ1-6, the V gene TRBV5-1; TRBD1 aligns across 12 bases. V lost 1 base, J lost 7 bases, and 9 bases stayed unmatched. The CDR3 runs 18 residues. Germline V lookup: CDR1 SGHRS, CDR2 YFSETQ. DNA of the CDR3: TGCGCCAGCAGCTTGAAACCCGGGACAGGGGGCTCAAATTCACCCCTCCACTTT. This translates into CASSLKPGTGGSNSPLHF.

The chain employs TRBV9 and TRBJ2-7, with D perhaps being TRBD1 or TRBD2 (5 bases each). Per germline, CDR1 SGDLS and CDR2 YYNGEE. CDR3 length equals 15 residues. The V end lost 0 bases, the J end lost 10 bases, and 20 bases lay between the germline ends. The CDR3 is CASSVGTSGTHLQYF. The CDR3 bases are TGTGCCAGCAGCGTAGGTACTTCCGGGACGCACCTACAGTACTTC.

The CDR3 is CASSSDPRSRGVAEAFF. The CDR3 region has the DNA TGCGCCAGCAGTTCCGACCCTCGGTCCCGGGGGGTCGCTGAAGCTTTCTTT. This chain uses TRBV5-1 with TRBJ1-1; tentatively, D is TRBD1 (5 bases). Looked up from germline, CDR1 is SGHRS and CDR2 is YFSETQ. This CDR3 contains 17 residues. With 5 bases removed from V and 6 bases from J, the gap between germline ends came to 26 bases.

V usage is TRBV7-8 and J usage is TRBJ2-3; D call uncertain. Germline CDR1 and CDR2: SGHVS and FQNEAQ. The CDR3 sequence is 18 residues long. V lost 2 bases and J lost 5, with 23 bases in between. The CDR3 nucleotides read TGTGCCAGCAGCTTATATCAACCCTCGGCGGATACTTTAGATACGCAGTATTTT. Its protein product is CASSLYQPSADTLDTQYF.

The chain has TRBV7-2 and TRBJ1-6; perhaps TRBD1 as D (5 bases). CDR1 is SGHTA, CDR2 FQGNSA, per germline. CDR3 length equals 13 residues. V gave up 3 bases and J gave up 8 bases, with 8 bases separating them. The CDR3 spells CASSLGLYSPLHF. The CDR3 DNA sequence: TGTGCCAGCAGCTTGGGGCTTTATTCACCCCTCCACTTT.

The chain joins TRBV12-3 or TRBV12-4 to TRBJ2-1, with 8 bases identical to TRBD2. V lost 6 bases to trimming and J lost 2 bases; unmatched junction nucleotides: 12. This CDR3 is 17 amino acids long. CDR3 DNA: TGTGCCAGCAGGCCAGCGGGAGTACCCCTGACCTACAATGAGCAGTTCTTC. It encodes CASRPAGVPLTYNEQFF.

A remark on this clonotype: The DNA is left out, because the CDR3 cannot be placed on it with certainty; the CDR3 is given as TCRdb lists it. The rearrangement joins TRBV6-2 or TRBV6-3 to TRBJ2-2. A total of 12 residues make up the CDR3, ends included. Germline V lookup: CDR1 MNHEY, CDR2 SVGEGT. The CDR3 loop is CASSLTFGELFF.

This chain connects TRBV5-1 to TRBJ2-1, with TRBD2 identical over 8 bases. The CDR3 length is 17 residues. V trimming: 4 bases; J trimming: 4 bases; junction bases outside the gene matches: 13. Germline assignment: CDR1 SGHRS and CDR2 YFSETQ. The CDR3 region has the DNA TGCGCCAGCAGCCCTGGAGGTAGCGGGATGTCGTACAATGAGCAGTTCTTC. Its translation is CASSPGGSGMSYNEQFF.

There are a few counts of this clonotype. J is TRBJ1-5 and V is TRBV19, with D possibly being TRBD1 (5 bases). Looked up from germline, CDR1 is LNHDA and CDR2 is SQIVND (reference sequence). The V end was cut by 6 bases, the J end by 4 bases, with 13 bases between. The CDR3 sequence is 14 residues long. The CDR3 coding sequence is TGTGCCAGTAGACCGACAGTCTGGAATCAGCCCCAGCATTTT. Encoded protein: CASRPTVWNQPQHF.

The gene calls are TRBV5-6 and TRBJ1-2; D perhaps matches TRBD1 (5 bases). The CDR3 contains 15 residues. Trimming took 3 bases from V and 8 from J, leaving 20 bases between them. Germline CDR1 is SGHDT and CDR2 is YYEEEE. The CDR3 bases are TGTGCCAGCAGCTGGAAGGTCGGGGACTGGGGGGGCTACACCTTC. Its protein product is CASSWKVGDWGGYTF.